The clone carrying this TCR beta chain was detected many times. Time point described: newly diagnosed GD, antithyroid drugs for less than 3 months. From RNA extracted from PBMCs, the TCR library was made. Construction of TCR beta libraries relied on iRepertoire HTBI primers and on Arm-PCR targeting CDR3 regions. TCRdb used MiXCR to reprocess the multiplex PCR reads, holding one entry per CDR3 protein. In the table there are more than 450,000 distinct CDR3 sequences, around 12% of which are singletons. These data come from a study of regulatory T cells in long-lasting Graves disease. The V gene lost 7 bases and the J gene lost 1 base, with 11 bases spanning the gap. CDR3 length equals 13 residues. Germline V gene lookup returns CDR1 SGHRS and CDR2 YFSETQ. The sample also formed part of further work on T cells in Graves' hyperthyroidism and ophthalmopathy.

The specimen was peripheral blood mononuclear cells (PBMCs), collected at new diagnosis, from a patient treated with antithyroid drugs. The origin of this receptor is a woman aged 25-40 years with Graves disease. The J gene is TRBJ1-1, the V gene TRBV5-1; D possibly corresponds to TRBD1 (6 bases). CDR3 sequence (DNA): TGCGCCAGCGCAGGGGAGGGGAACACTGAAGCTTTCTTT. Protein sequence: CASAGEGNTEAFF.